Listed below are T cell receptor beta chains from one sample, sequenced in a study of blood T cell repertoires in COVID-19. Assay: immunoSEQ multiplex PCR; the TCRdb copy retains only in-frame clones and omits some. The repertoire holds approximately 62,000 clones, with approximately 80% as singletons. Sequences were obtained from peripheral blood. These receptors were obtained from a man older than 75 with acute or convalescent COVID-19. Each CDR3 is given without its conserved first and last residue.

j_call: TRBJ1-1; v_call: TRBV29-1; cdr3_aa: SVEDSQVEAF
j_call: TRBJ1-5; v_call: TRBV24-1; cdr3_aa: ATSDPGTGKFAPPQH
j_call: TRBJ1-1; v_call: TRBV12-3/TRBV12-4; cdr3_aa: ASSFEWTEAF
j_call: TRBJ1-1; v_call: TRBV19; cdr3_aa: ASSTWGQGGTEAF
j_call: TRBJ2-4; v_call: TRBV7-2; cdr3_aa: ASSTWSGGAKNIQY
j_call: TRBJ1-1; v_call: TRBV11-3; cdr3_aa: ASSLSDSLEAF
j_call: TRBJ1-6; v_call: TRBV5-6; cdr3_aa: ASSLGGQAASVNSPLH
j_call: TRBJ1-6; v_call: TRBV10-3; cdr3_aa: AISESQVVSLH
j_call: TRBJ1-4; v_call: TRBV7-6; cdr3_aa: ASSLEGLSNEKLF
j_call: TRBJ2-1; v_call: TRBV19; cdr3_aa: ASSIGDRGNEQF
j_call: TRBJ2-2; v_call: TRBV7-9; cdr3_aa: ASSTRTGTTLSGELF
j_call: TRBJ2-1; v_call: TRBV27; cdr3_aa: ASSFRQGLGNEQF
j_call: TRBJ1-3; v_call: TRBV5-1; cdr3_aa: ASSSIGQGNSGNTIY
j_call: TRBJ1-1; v_call: TRBV5-1; cdr3_aa: ASSLGGGTEAF
j_call: TRBJ1-4; v_call: TRBV10-2; cdr3_aa: ASSLAGATNEKLF
j_call: TRBJ2-7; v_call: TRBV5-4; cdr3_aa: ASSSDRVSYEQY
j_call: TRBJ1-6; v_call: TRBV6-1; cdr3_aa: ASSGLGAGLGSPLH
j_call: TRBJ1-6; v_call: TRBV2; cdr3_aa: ASRLDIRSPLH
j_call: TRBJ2-1; v_call: TRBV9; cdr3_aa: ASSALAGDNNEQF
j_call: TRBJ1-6; v_call: TRBV25-1; cdr3_aa: ASMGTGRNSPLH
j_call: TRBJ1-5; v_call: TRBV6-1; cdr3_aa: ASSEAPDRRYNQPQH
j_call: TRBJ1-2; v_call: TRBV2; cdr3_aa: ASSEAGTGYYLGYT
j_call: TRBJ1-5; v_call: TRBV6-5; cdr3_aa: ASKGDFNQPQH
j_call: TRBJ2-5; v_call: TRBV30; cdr3_aa: AWRTGGQETQY
j_call: TRBJ2-3; v_call: TRBV24-1; cdr3_aa: ATSRGLGGTDTQY
j_call: TRBJ2-3; v_call: TRBV11-2; cdr3_aa: ASSLDLSGYTDTQY
j_call: TRBJ2-1; v_call: TRBV25-1; cdr3_aa: ASSDGGGYSYNEQF
j_call: TRBJ2-1; v_call: TRBV19; cdr3_aa: ASRLTGAGTLNEQF
j_call: TRBJ2-3; v_call: TRBV3-1/TRBV3-2; cdr3_aa: ASSQEGLAGGGTDTQY
j_call: TRBJ2-5; v_call: TRBV19; cdr3_aa: ASSAQPASQETQY
j_call: TRBJ1-3; v_call: TRBV9; cdr3_aa: ASSAYRGLGNTIY
j_call: TRBJ1-1; v_call: TRBV18; cdr3_aa: ASSGRSEAF
j_call: TRBJ1-5; v_call: TRBV11-2; cdr3_aa: ASSLTGAGNQPQH
j_call: TRBJ1-2; v_call: TRBV11-2; cdr3_aa: ASSFREGGYT
j_call: TRBJ2-3; v_call: TRBV7-8; cdr3_aa: ASSLGLLSTDTQY
j_call: TRBJ2-1; v_call: TRBV19; cdr3_aa: ASSRQTYNEQF
j_call: TRBJ1-4; v_call: TRBV29-1; cdr3_aa: SVARGPEKLF
j_call: TRBJ1-4; v_call: TRBV5-7; cdr3_aa: ASSLSTNEKLF
j_call: TRBJ1-6; v_call: TRBV6-1; cdr3_aa: ASSDGSFGDSPLH
j_call: TRBJ1-4; v_call: TRBV18; cdr3_aa: ASSPRVGGEKLF
j_call: TRBJ2-5; v_call: TRBV5-6; cdr3_aa: ASSPRQGHYQETQY
j_call: TRBJ1-6; v_call: TRBV10-3; cdr3_aa: AISELAENSPLH
j_call: TRBJ1-6; v_call: TRBV11-3; cdr3_aa: ASSLARVRNSPLH
j_call: TRBJ2-7; v_call: TRBV2; cdr3_aa: ASSDSNRVEQY
j_call: TRBJ1-4; v_call: TRBV18; cdr3_aa: ASSAQGADEKLF
j_call: TRBJ2-7; v_call: TRBV6-1; cdr3_aa: ASSETWSQVVPYEQY
j_call: TRBJ2-5; v_call: TRBV18; cdr3_aa: ASSPPRSGVNQETQY
j_call: TRBJ1-4; v_call: TRBV18; cdr3_aa: ASSPGGTNEKLF
j_call: TRBJ2-7; v_call: TRBV19; cdr3_aa: ASSIGTGSYEQY
j_call: TRBJ2-3; v_call: TRBV5-1; cdr3_aa: ASSLEAGVFTDTQY
j_call: TRBJ2-1; v_call: TRBV5-8; cdr3_aa: ASTSDGGGSYNEQF
j_call: TRBJ1-1; v_call: TRBV9; cdr3_aa: ASSVEDRNTEAF
j_call: TRBJ1-1; v_call: TRBV6-5; cdr3_aa: ASSRQSHGTEAF
j_call: TRBJ1-4; v_call: TRBV5-1; cdr3_aa: ASSSGTGPGEKLF
j_call: TRBJ1-1; v_call: TRBV30; cdr3_aa: AWRISRGGARDTEAF